This TCR beta chain stems from a study of breast tumors, draining lymph nodes, adjacent tissues. Study-level findings and limits: Tumors had less TCR diversity than lymph nodes, more than nontumor tissue. Luminal-like breast cancer showed significantly higher tumor–nontumor repertoire similarity than basal-like.

This clonotype was seen ten or more times. What it binds is unknown. Axillary draining lymph nodes of breast cancer patients supplied the node samples. TCRdb passed the multiplex PCR reads through MiXCR, listing each CDR3 protein once. The repertoire holds under 150,000 distinct CDR3 sequences, with less than 20% as singletons. Material: axillary lymph node tissue. The sequence was obtained from a female donor with breast cancer. Some clones in this sample may be carry-over from other donors' samples.

The CDR3 region is CSAPGRRSYNEQFF. Here the CDR3 DNA reads TGCAGTGCTCCTGGGAGACGCTCCTACAATGAGCAGTTCTTC. This sequence joins TRBV20-1 and TRBJ2-1; TRBD2 is a possible D gene (5 bases). Between the trimmed V and J ends, which lost 5 bases and 0 bases, there was a span of 11 bases. From germline, CDR1 is DFQATT and CDR2 SNEGSKA (reference sequence). The CDR3 is 14 residues long.